These 9 T cell receptor beta chains were all obtained from the same sample, sequenced in a study of blood T cell repertoires in COVID-19. Here immunoSEQ multiplex PCR was the method, and the copy in TCRdb shows in-frame clones only, minus some. Of 26,000 or so clones listed, 91% are singletons. The sequenced sample was peripheral blood. These receptors were obtained from a human donor with active COVID-19. The donor label of this sample is uncertain.

The chain combines TRBV15 with TRBJ2-5; 7 bases agree with TRBD1. CDR1 is LNHNV, CDR2 YYDKDF, per germline (reference sequence). The CDR3 has 17 residues. V was pared by 0 bases and J by 7 bases, with 14 bases of the junction left unmatched. The CDR3 region has the DNA TGTGCCACCAGCAGAGAGCTACGGACAGGATCTGCAGGGACCCAGTACTTC. It is translated as CATSRELRTGSAGTQYF.

The rearrangement joins TRBV28 to TRBJ2-5; 8 bases align to TRBD2. In germline, CDR1 is MDHEN, CDR2 SYDVKM. The CDR3 length is 17 residues. The V and J ends lost 5 bases and 5 bases, in that order; junction bases with no gene match: 16. The DNA for the CDR3 is TGTGCCAGCAGTCCTCAGCGGGAGTCACACTTCGGGGAGACCCAGTACTTC. Protein sequence: CASSPQRESHFGETQYF. The full variable domain, in which reference TRBV28 and TRBJ2-5 provide the parts outside the CDR3, is DVKVTQSSRYLVKRTGEKVFLECVQDMDHENMFWYRQDPGLGLRLIYFSYDVKMKEKGDIPEGYSVSREKKERFSLILESASTNQTSMYLCASSPQRESHFGETQYFGPGTRLLVL.

The chain joins TRBV9 to TRBJ2-3; D possibly corresponds to TRBD2 (6 bases). V dropped 1 base and J dropped 2 bases, with 11 bases sitting between them. The CDR3 consists of 15 residues. Germline loops: CDR1 SGDLS, CDR2 YYNGEE. Here the CDR3 reads CASSVSGPNTDTQYF. The CDR3 DNA reads TGTGCCAGCAGCGTAAGCGGGCCCAACACAGATACGCAGTATTTT. Based on the CDR3 plus reference TRBV9 and TRBJ2-3, the full variable domain is DSGVTQTPKHLITATGQRVTLRCSPRSGDLSVYWYQQSLDQGLQFLIQYYNGEERAKGNILERFSAQQFPDLHSELNLSSLELGDSALYFCASSVSGPNTDTQYFGPGTRLTVL.

The CDR3 nucleotides read TGCGCCAGCAGCTTGACAAACTCTGGAAACACCATATATTTT. It is translated as CASSLTNSGNTIYF. The chain has TRBV5-1 and TRBJ1-3; no firm D call. Germline-derived CDR1 and CDR2 are SGHRS and YFSETQ. The CDR3 is made up of 14 amino acids. Trimming removed 1 base at V and 0 bases at J, with 5 bases between.

V usage is TRBV12-3 or TRBV12-4 and J usage is TRBJ1-2, with D maybe TRBD1 (5 bases). The V end lost 7 bases, the J end lost 3 bases, and 12 bases lay between the germline ends. This CDR3 spans 13 amino acids. Here the CDR3 reads CASTVTVHYGYTF. The CDR3 region has the DNA TGTGCCAGCACCGTGACAGTGCACTATGGCTACACCTTC.

Only a few counts were recorded for this clone. The chain is built from TRBV28 and TRBJ1-1; the match to TRBD1 covers 8 bases. Germline V gene sequence: CDR1 MDHEN, CDR2 SYDVKM. The CDR3 has 13 amino acids. Trimming removed 1 base from V and 11 bases from J; junction bases left unmatched: 6. CDR3 protein: CASSLSAGGTAFF. DNA for the CDR3: TGTGCCAGCAGTTTATCGGCAGGGGGCACTGCTTTCTTT.

This chain connects TRBV9 to TRBJ1-2, with D possibly matching TRBD1 (6 bases). The germline gives CDR1 SGDLS, CDR2 YYNGEE. The CDR3 totals 13 residues. Trimming took off 4 bases at V and 4 bases at J, with 11 bases between the two ends. In DNA form, the CDR3 reads TGTGCCAGCAGCTCCGTGGGGGCCTATGGCTACACCTTC. Its translation: CASSSVGAYGYTF. Combining the CDR3 with reference TRBV9 and TRBJ1-2 gives the whole variable domain DSGVTQTPKHLITATGQRVTLRCSPRSGDLSVYWYQQSLDQGLQFLIQYYNGEERAKGNILERFSAQQFPDLHSELNLSSLELGDSALYFCASSSVGAYGYTFGSGTRLTVV.

This chain uses TRBV25-1 with TRBJ2-1; D perhaps matches TRBD1 (6 bases). V lost 4 bases to trimming and J lost 4 bases, with 20 bases between them. Germline V gives CDR1 MGHDK, CDR2 SYGVNS. This CDR3 is built from 17 residues. In DNA, the CDR3 is TGTGCCAGCAGTGGAGGTGGTTTGAAGACAGGTTACAATGAGCAGTTCTTC. Its protein is CASSGGGLKTGYNEQFF.

V usage is TRBV5-1 and J usage is TRBJ2-3, with 10 bases lining up with TRBD2. Germline V gene sequence: CDR1 SGHRS, CDR2 YFSETQ. After removal of 0 bases from V and 3 bases from J, the junction contained 4 bases not matched to a gene. The CDR3 totals 16 residues. This CDR3 reads CASSLASGSGTDTQYF. The CDR3 region has the DNA TGCGCCAGCAGCTTGGCTAGCGGGAGTGGAACAGATACGCAGTATTTT.